What follows are 14 T cell receptor beta chains derived from one specimen sequenced in a study of T cell responses to AZD1222 COVID-19 vaccine. TCRdb keeps only in-frame clones here, not all; method: immunoSEQ multiplex PCR. The data contain about 180,000 clones, 88% of them singletons. The specimen comprised peripheral blood, sampled 28 days after the second AZD1222 dose. Source of these receptors: an adult who received the AZD1222 COVID-19 vaccine.

The CDR3 bases are TGTGCCAGCAGTTACTCGCTACCCAGGGTGAACACTGAAGCTTTCTTT. It codes for CASSYSLPRVNTEAFF. V usage is TRBV6-7 and J usage is TRBJ1-1; D possibly corresponds to TRBD1 (5 bases). TRBV6-7 is given ORF status, its function remaining uncertain. Trimming stripped 0 bases from V and 0 bases from J, with 11 bases between. This CDR3 spans 16 amino acids.

The sample holds one count of this clone. The rearrangement joins TRBV11-3 to TRBJ2-1; D is ambiguous. From germline, CDR1 is SGHNT and CDR2 YENEEA. The CDR3 has 14 amino acids. V lost 5 bases, J lost 6 bases, and 14 bases lay in between. In DNA form, the CDR3 reads TGTGCCAGCAGCATCAATTCACAGAGCAATGAGCAGTTCTTC. It is translated as CASSINSQSNEQFF.

The chain recombines TRBV6-6 with TRBJ2-1, with TRBD2 matching over 9 bases. Per germline, CDR1 MNHNY and CDR2 SVGAGI (reference sequence). The CDR3 contains 18 residues. Trimming removed 5 bases from V and 3 bases from J; junction bases left unmatched: 14. The CDR3 is CASSRGAAGGLFYNEQFF. CDR3 nucleotides: TGTGCCAGCAGTCGTGGTGCGGCGGGGGGGCTGTTCTACAATGAGCAGTTCTTC.

The chain combines TRBV4-1 with TRBJ1-2, with TRBD1 identical over 9 bases. Per the germline V gene, CDR1 is MGHRA and CDR2 is YSYEKL. This CDR3 region has 13 residues. Losses at the gene ends were 3 bases for V and 8 bases for J; bases not matched to a gene: 4. CDR3: CASSHNRGRGYTF. CDR3 nucleotides: TGCGCCAGCAGCCACAACAGGGGGCGAGGCTACACCTTC.

This clone occurred a few times. The chain recombines TRBV5-1 with TRBJ2-3, with 7 bases lining up with TRBD1. V shed 0 bases, J shed 5 bases, and the junction held 3 bases outside the gene matches. The V gene's germline CDR1 is SGHRS and CDR2 YFSETQ. The CDR3 loop spans 14 amino acids. The CDR3 nucleotides are TGCGCCAGCAGCTTGGGACAGGGCGGAGATACGCAGTATTTT. Translation gives CASSLGQGGDTQYF.

The chain combines TRBV5-4 with TRBJ2-5; weak D call: TRBD2 (7 bases). Germline V gene lookup returns CDR1 SGHNT and CDR2 YYREEE (reference sequence). The CDR3 is 16 residues long. Trimming removed 0 bases at V and 2 bases at J, with 14 bases between. DNA for the CDR3: TGTGCCAGCAGCTTGGCGGCGGGGGCCCAGCAAGAGACCCAGTACTTC. Translation: CASSLAAGAQQETQYF.

This chain uses TRBV5-1 with TRBJ2-7; D might be TRBD2 (5 bases). In germline, CDR1 is SGHRS, CDR2 YFSETQ. V lost 0 bases, J lost 5 bases, and 12 bases lay in between. There are 14 residues in the CDR3. The CDR3 DNA reads TGCGCCAGCAGCTTGGCCTTTATGGAGGACGAGCAGTACTTC. As protein: CASSLAFMEDEQYF.

V gene TRBV5-6 combines with J gene TRBJ2-1, with D perhaps matching TRBD2 (6 bases). The CDR3 is 15 amino acids. Trimming took off 4 bases at V and 0 bases at J, with 11 bases between the two ends. Germline V gene data show CDR1 as SGHDT and CDR2 as YYEEEE. CDR3: CASSAGLLSYNEQFF. The DNA for the CDR3 is TGTGCCAGCAGCGCGGGACTCCTCTCCTACAATGAGCAGTTCTTC.

V is TRBV10-3 and J is TRBJ2-2; D remains ambiguous. This CDR3 is 12 amino acids long. The V gene lost 2 bases and the J gene lost 6 bases, with 4 bases spanning the gap. Germline CDR1 is ENHRY and CDR2 is SYGVKD. The CDR3 spells CAISERAGELFF. CDR3 bases: TGTGCCATCAGTGAGAGGGCCGGGGAGCTGTTTTTT.

Written as DNA, the CDR3 is TGTGCCAGCAGCGTTCTAGCGGGGAGCACAGATACGCAGTATTTT. Translating it yields CASSVLAGSTDTQYF. The genes are TRBV9 and TRBJ2-3; 9 nucleotides match TRBD2. This CDR3 region has 15 residues. After removal of 2 bases from V and 0 bases from J, the junction contained 1 base not matched to a gene. Germline CDR1 is SGDLS and CDR2 is YYNGEE. Full variable domain (rest looked up from reference TRBV9 and TRBJ2-3): DSGVTQTPKHLITATGQRVTLRCSPRSGDLSVYWYQQSLDQGLQFLIQYYNGEERAKGNILERFSAQQFPDLHSELNLSSLELGDSALYFCASSVLAGSTDTQYFGPGTRLTVL.

The chain combines TRBV5-1 with TRBJ2-3; D might be TRBD2 (5 bases). The V end was cut by 1 base, the J end by 3 bases, with 12 bases between. There are 15 residues in the CDR3. Germline values: CDR1 SGHRS, CDR2 YFSETQ. The CDR3 loop is CASSLLVGETDTQYF. CDR3 coding DNA: TGCGCCAGCAGCTTGTTGGTCGGGGAGACAGATACGCAGTATTTT.

The rearrangement links TRBV28 to TRBJ2-4; D not certain. Between the trimmed V and J ends, which lost 6 bases and 8 bases, there was a span of 17 bases. The germline V gene has CDR1 MDHEN and CDR2 SYDVKM. The CDR3 totals 14 residues. CDR3 in amino acids: CASSPRSPRHIQYF. The CDR3 DNA sequence: TGTGCCAGCAGCCCCCGTAGCCCGAGGCACATTCAGTACTTC.

This clone has only a few counts. The chain is built from TRBV29-1 and TRBJ1-2; a weak D match, TRBD1 (6 bases). Trimming pared 5 bases from V and 10 bases from J, leaving 11 bases between. There are 10 residues in the CDR3. Germline lookup yields CDR1 SQVTM and CDR2 ANQGSEA. In DNA form, the CDR3 reads TGCAGCGTTTCGGAGGGGGACTACACCTTC. It encodes CSVSEGDYTF. Full variable domain (remainder filled in from reference TRBV29-1 and TRBJ1-2): SAVISQKPSRDICQRGTSLTIQCQVDSQVTMMFWYRQQPGQSLTLIATANQGSEATYESGFVIDKFPISRPNLTFSTLTVSNMSPEDSSIYLCSVSEGDYTFGSGTRLTVV.

The CDR3 nucleotides are TGTGCCTGGAGTTCAGGCCTTCAAGGGGAGCAGTACTTC. This encodes CAWSSGLQGEQYF. The chain recombines TRBV30 with TRBJ2-7; the D is unclear. The V gene lost 2 bases and the J gene lost 7 bases, with 15 bases spanning the gap. Germline V gives CDR1 GTSNPN, CDR2 SVGIG (reference sequence). The CDR3 runs to 13 residues.